These 27 T cell receptor beta chains were sequenced from one sample in a study of blood T cell repertoires in COVID-19. Assay used: immunoSEQ multiplex PCR; TCRdb lists only in-frame clones, some missing. Seen here are about 170,000 clones, 82% observed once, and the top ten hold approximately 8.7%. The sample was peripheral blood. The receptors were gathered from a woman aged 70-85 years with acute or convalescent COVID-19.

V is TRBV6-2 or TRBV6-3 and J is TRBJ1-1, with D perhaps TRBD1 (6 bases). The CDR3 has 15 amino acids. Germline V gene data show CDR1 as MNHEY and CDR2 as SVGEGT. Trimming removed 5 bases at V and 1 base at J, with 14 bases between. CDR3 sequence: CASSPTRTANTEAFF. In nucleotides, the CDR3 is TGTGCCAGCAGTCCCACCCGGACAGCGAACACTGAAGCTTTCTTT.

This rearrangement joins TRBV27 to TRBJ2-5, with a possible D match to TRBD1 (5 bases). Trimming took off 9 bases at V and 5 bases at J, with 22 bases between the two ends. Per the germline V gene, CDR1 is MNHEY and CDR2 is SMNVEV (reference sequence). This CDR3 comprises 15 residues. The DNA of the CDR3 is TGTGCCAGTCGTTCCTTTGATGGGGCGCGGGAGACCCAGTACTTC. This translates into CASRSFDGARETQYF.

The J gene is TRBJ2-7, the V gene TRBV5-4; perhaps TRBD2 as D (5 bases). V lost 0 bases and J 0 bases, leaving 7 bases between the germline ends. The germline gives CDR1 SGHNT, CDR2 YYREEE (reference sequence). The CDR3 is 14 residues long. The CDR3 region has the DNA TGTGCCAGCAGCTTGGCCGGGAACTCCTACGAGCAGTACTTC. This translates into CASSLAGNSYEQYF.

This chain connects TRBV9 to TRBJ2-3; 8 nucleotides agree with TRBD2. Unmatched junction bases numbered 6, after V lost 3 bases and J lost 3 bases. This CDR3 spans 15 amino acids. The germline V gene encodes CDR1 SGDLS and CDR2 YYNGEE. This CDR3 is CASSETSVPTDTQYF. CDR3 nucleotides: TGTGCCAGCAGCGAGACTAGCGTTCCTACAGATACGCAGTATTTT.

CDR3 residues: CALTQGHGYTF. The CDR3 nucleotides are TGTGCCTTGACACAGGGTCATGGCTACACCTTC. This sequence joins TRBV30 and TRBJ1-2; a possible D gene is TRBD1 (6 bases). Trimming removed 7 bases from V and 6 bases from J, with 12 bases in between. The V gene's germline CDR1 is GTSNPN and CDR2 SVGIG (reference sequence). The CDR3 contains 11 residues.

DNA for the CDR3: TGTGCCAGCAGTTACTCCCGGGACAGGGCCTACGAGCAGTACTTC. Translating it yields CASSYSRDRAYEQYF. The genes are TRBV27 and TRBJ2-7, with 9 positions matching TRBD1. Germline CDR1 MNHEY, CDR2 SMNVEV (reference sequence). Trimming took 4 bases from V and 2 from J; bases not matched to a gene: 6. The CDR3 has 15 residues.

This clone showed up just once. This chain links TRBV9 with TRBJ1-6, with 8 bases matching TRBD1. CDR3 length: 14 residues. Germline CDR1 and CDR2: SGDLS and YYNGEE. Unmatched junction bases numbered 11, after V lost 4 bases and J lost 14 bases. CDR3: CASSRPGTGATLHF. DNA of the CDR3: TGTGCCAGCAGCCGCCCCGGGACAGGCGCAACCCTCCACTTT.

About this clone: The germline gene is not matched at one end of the junction; a read error may be the cause. The rearrangement links TRBV7-7 to TRBJ2-1; weak D call: TRBD1 (6 bases). The CDR3 is made up of 13 amino acids. Germline CDR1 SSHAT, CDR2 FNYEAQ (reference sequence). The CDR3 nucleotides read TGTGCTAGCAGCTTAAACCCAGGGGATGAGCAGTTCTTC. Its translation is CASSLNPGDEQFF.

The rearrangement uses TRBV6-2 or TRBV6-3 and TRBJ1-2, with D possibly TRBD1 on 6 matching bases. The ends were cut back, 5 bases at V and 4 bases at J, with 17 bases in the middle. CDR3 length: 15 residues. The germline V gene has CDR1 MNHEY and CDR2 SVGEGT. The CDR3 protein is CASSLLPTGPYGYTF. The CDR3, as DNA: TGTGCCAGCAGTCTCCTTCCGACAGGCCCCTATGGCTACACCTTC.

The chain has TRBV5-1 and TRBJ2-7; 8 nucleotides match TRBD1. Germline CDR1 SGHRS, CDR2 YFSETQ. This CDR3 has 15 residues. V shed 2 bases, J shed 5 bases, and the junction held 9 bases outside the gene matches. The chain's CDR3 is CASSFNTQGADEQYF. In nucleotides, the CDR3 is TGCGCCAGCAGCTTTAATACGCAGGGGGCTGACGAGCAGTACTTC.

This chain joins TRBV28 and TRBJ1-1; 9 bases line up with TRBD1. Unmatched junction bases numbered 20, after V lost 8 bases and J lost 7 bases. CDR3 length equals 17 residues. Germline CDR1 is MDHEN and CDR2 is SYDVKM. The CDR3: CASHPTRGQGGRFEAFF. CDR3 nucleotide sequence: TGTGCCAGCCACCCTACCCGGGGACAGGGTGGACGATTTGAAGCTTTCTTT. Complete variable domain (other parts from reference TRBV28 and TRBJ1-1): DVKVTQSSRYLVKRTGEKVFLECVQDMDHENMFWYRQDPGLGLRLIYFSYDVKMKEKGDIPEGYSVSREKKERFSLILESASTNQTSMYLCASHPTRGQGGRFEAFFGQGTRLTVV.

Written as DNA, the CDR3 is TGTGCCAGCACCCGGACTAGCGGCGGGGAGACCCAGTACTTC. Its translation is CASTRTSGGETQYF. The rearrangement joins TRBV2 to TRBJ2-5; 10 positions agree with TRBD2. There are 14 residues in the CDR3. Trimming at V came to 7 bases and at J to 5 bases, leaving 7 bases not matched to a gene. Germline V lookup: CDR1 SNHLY, CDR2 FYNNEI.

The rearrangement joins TRBV10-3 to TRBJ1-5, with 8 bases lining up with TRBD1. The CDR3 runs 15 residues. Trimming removed 5 bases from V and 5 bases from J; junction bases left unmatched: 8. Germline V gene data show CDR1 as ENHRY and CDR2 as SYGVKD. Written as DNA, the CDR3 is TGTGCCATCAGTCTTACAGGGGGAAGGGATCAGCCCCAGCATTTT. Its protein is CAISLTGGRDQPQHF.

The V and J genes are TRBV5-5 and TRBJ2-5, with 8 bases aligning to TRBD1. The CDR3 has 16 amino acids. The V and J ends lost 0 bases and 5 bases, in that order; junction bases with no gene match: 9. Germline V gene data show CDR1 as SGHKS and CDR2 as YYEKEE (reference sequence). CDR3 region: CASSLALGQGWETQYF. The CDR3 nucleotides are TGTGCCAGCAGCTTGGCCCTCGGACAGGGCTGGGAGACCCAGTACTTC.

The gene calls are TRBV7-8 and TRBJ1-3; possible D gene TRBD1, 5 bases. V lost 3 bases to trimming and J lost 0 bases, with 12 bases between them. Germline-derived CDR1 and CDR2 are SGHVS and FQNEAQ. This CDR3 spans 16 amino acids. CDR3 region: CASSFTGKNSGNTIYF. In DNA, the CDR3 is TGTGCCAGCAGCTTCACAGGAAAAAACTCTGGAAACACCATATATTTT.

The chain uses TRBV7-2 and TRBJ1-5; possibly TRBD1 for D (6 bases). CDR3 size: 19 residues. Looked up from germline, CDR1 is SGHTA and CDR2 is FQGNSA. Between the trimmed V and J ends, which lost 2 bases and 1 base, there was a span of 21 bases. The CDR3 DNA reads TGTGCCAGCAGCTTAAGATCTAGCCGTGGACAGATAAGCAATCAGCCCCAGCATTTT. This encodes CASSLRSSRGQISNQPQHF. The entire variable domain, with the rest obtained from reference TRBV7-2 and TRBJ1-5, is as follows: GAGVSQSPSNKVTEKGKDVELRCDPISGHTALYWYRQSLGQGLEFLIYFQGNSAPDKSGLPSDRFSAERTGGSVSTLTIQRTQQEDSAVYLCASSLRSSRGQISNQPQHFGDGTRLSIL.

The chain is built from TRBV11-3 and TRBJ1-5, with 7 bases identical to TRBD1. This CDR3 is built from 19 residues. The V segment lost 5 bases and the J segment 0 bases; nucleotides outside the gene matches: 16. Per the germline V gene, CDR1 is SGHNT and CDR2 is YENEEA. In DNA form, the CDR3 reads TGTGCCAGCAGCCTAAAGCCGGGACAGTTATTCCATAGCAATCAGCCCCAGCATTTT. Translating it yields CASSLKPGQLFHSNQPQHF. Based on the CDR3 plus reference TRBV11-3 and TRBJ1-5, the full variable domain is EAGVVQSPRYKIIEKKQPVAFWCNPISGHNTLYWYLQNLGQGPELLIRYENEEAVDDSQLPKDRFSAERLKGVDSTLKIQPAELGDSAVYLCASSLKPGQLFHSNQPQHFGDGTRLSIL.

J is TRBJ2-1 and V is TRBV2; 7 nucleotides agree with TRBD2. With V trimmed by 6 bases and J by 10 bases, 15 bases remained unmatched. CDR1 is SNHLY, CDR2 FYNNEI, per germline. This CDR3 contains 15 residues. The CDR3 loop is CASRGLGGGAGEQFF. CDR3 in DNA: TGTGCCAGCAGAGGCCTTGGCGGGGGAGCGGGAGAGCAGTTCTTC.

The rearrangement joins TRBV27 to TRBJ2-1; 8 bases are a match to TRBD2. This CDR3 contains 14 residues. Germline V gene sequence: CDR1 MNHEY, CDR2 SMNVEV (reference sequence). Trimming removed 4 bases from V and 7 bases from J; junction bases left unmatched: 6. The CDR3 protein is CASSSAGVWNEQFF. CDR3 bases: TGTGCCAGCAGTTCAGCGGGAGTATGGAATGAGCAGTTCTTC.

The V gene is TRBV5-4, the J gene TRBJ1-2; D is possibly TRBD1 (6 bases). V was shortened by 5 bases and J by 0 bases, with 23 bases between the two germline ends. The CDR3 has 18 residues. Germline-derived CDR1 and CDR2 are SGHNT and YYREEE (reference sequence). CDR3 sequence (DNA): TGTGCCAGCAGTCCCAACAGGGTTGGGCTTGAGACTAACTATGGCTACACCTTC. Translation: CASSPNRVGLETNYGYTF.

This clone has just a few counts. The chain links TRBV25-1 to TRBJ2-7; 7 bases are shared with TRBD1. The CDR3 totals 14 residues. The ends lost 5 bases at V and 1 base at J; junction bases unmatched: 5. The germline gives CDR1 MGHDK, CDR2 SYGVNS. The CDR3 region has the DNA TGTGCCAGCAGTCAAGGGACAGTTTCCTACGAGCAGTACTTC. Its protein product is CASSQGTVSYEQYF.

This rearrangement joins TRBV6-5 to TRBJ1-5; D is undetermined. CDR1 and CDR2 from the germline V gene are MNHEY and SVGAGI. This CDR3 contains 10 residues. The V end lost 5 bases, the J end lost 7 bases, and 3 bases lay between the germline ends. The DNA of the CDR3 is TGTGCCAGCAGTAGCCAGCCCCAGCATTTT. It specifies CASSSQPQHF.

The chain uses TRBV24-1 and TRBJ1-1; D gene ambiguous. The CDR3 runs 16 residues. Per the germline V gene, CDR1 is KGHDR and CDR2 is SFDVKD. The V end lost 0 bases, the J end lost 7 bases, and 17 bases lay between the germline ends. In nucleotides, the CDR3 is TGTGCCACCAGTGATTTGGCCCCCGACTCCGACGTTGAAGCTTTCTTT. This translates into CATSDLAPDSDVEAFF.

A single count supports this clone. CDR3 sequence reads: CASSYRVGDSYGYTF. CDR3 bases: TGTGCCAGCAGCTATAGGGTAGGGGACAGCTATGGCTACACCTTC. This chain connects TRBV7-2 to TRBJ1-2; 7 bases align to TRBD1. This CDR3 comprises 15 residues. In germline, CDR1 is SGHTA, CDR2 FQGNSA. V shed 4 bases and J 4 bases; nucleotides not matched to a gene: 9.

DNA for the CDR3: TGTGCCAGCAGCTTTTTGCAGGGGTCTGATGAGCAGTTCTTC. Translating gives CASSFLQGSDEQFF. This rearrangement joins TRBV7-6 to TRBJ2-1, with D possibly matching TRBD1 (6 bases). Germline CDR1 is SGHVS and CDR2 is FNYEAQ. The CDR3 is made up of 14 amino acids. With 3 bases removed from V and 8 bases from J, the gap between germline ends came to 14 bases.

In regard to this clone: Other DNA sequences in this specimen translate into the identical CDR3. This chain connects TRBV29-1 to TRBJ1-1; TRBD1 matches at 8 bases. The CDR3 is 12 amino acids. V gave up 7 bases and J gave up 5 bases; unmatched junction bases: 6. In germline, CDR1 is SQVTM, CDR2 ANQGSEA. CDR3 protein: CSGGQGRTEAFF. CDR3 DNA: TGCAGCGGCGGACAGGGAAGGACTGAAGCTTTCTTT.

V and J are TRBV4-2 and TRBJ2-2, with D possibly matching TRBD2 (6 bases). Trimming left V 0 bases short and J 5 bases short, with 13 bases between. In germline, CDR1 is LGHNA, CDR2 YNFKEQ. The CDR3 has 16 residues. The CDR3 loop reads CASSQDPAGSTGELFF. For the CDR3, the DNA is TGTGCCAGCAGCCAAGATCCGGCGGGGAGTACCGGGGAGCTGTTTTTT.